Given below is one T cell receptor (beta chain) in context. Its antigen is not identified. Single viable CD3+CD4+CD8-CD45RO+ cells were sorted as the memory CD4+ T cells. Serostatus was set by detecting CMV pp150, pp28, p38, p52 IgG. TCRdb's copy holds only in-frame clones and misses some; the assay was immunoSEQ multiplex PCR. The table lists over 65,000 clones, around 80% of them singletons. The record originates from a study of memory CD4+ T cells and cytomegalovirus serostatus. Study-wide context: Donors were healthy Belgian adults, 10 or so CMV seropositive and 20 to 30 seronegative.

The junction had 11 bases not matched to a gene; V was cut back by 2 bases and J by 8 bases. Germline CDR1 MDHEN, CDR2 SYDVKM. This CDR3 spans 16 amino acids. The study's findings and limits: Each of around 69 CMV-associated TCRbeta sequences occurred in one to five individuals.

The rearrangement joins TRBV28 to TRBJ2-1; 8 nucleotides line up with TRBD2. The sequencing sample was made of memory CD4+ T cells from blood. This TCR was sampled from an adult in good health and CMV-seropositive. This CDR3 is CASSLRGGGGKDEQFF. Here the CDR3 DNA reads TGTGCCAGCAGTTTAAGGGGAGGCGGGGGGAAAGATGAGCAGTTCTTC.